A single sample is the source of the 16 T cell receptor beta chains below, sequenced in a study of T-cell reconstitution after alpha-beta-depleted transplantation in children. Molecular barcoding with unique molecular identifiers was used for the TCRbeta library. Each CDR3 protein gets one entry after TCRdb re-called the PCR reads with MiXCR. This table holds fewer than 1 million distinct CDR3 sequences, 15% to 20% found once. The specimen comprised PBMCs, mostly from graft donor cells, sampled 360 days after TCRalphabeta/CD19-depleted stem cell transplant. Every receptor here comes from a male patient younger than 18 who had a stem cell transplant for acute lymphoblastic leukemia, so the T cells may come from the graft donor.

The table lists this clonotype with many counts. The V gene is TRBV6-5, the J gene TRBJ1-6; the D is unclear. V was shortened by 2 bases and J by 5 bases, with 10 bases between the two germline ends. Germline-derived CDR1 and CDR2 are MNHEY and SVGAGI. The CDR3 contains 15 residues. This CDR3 is CASSYRTGNNSPLHF. As DNA, the CDR3 is TGTGCCAGCAGTTACCGAACGGGGAATAATTCACCCCTCCACTTT.

The gene calls are TRBV19 and TRBJ1-1, with a possible D match to TRBD1 (5 bases). CDR1 LNHDA and CDR2 SQIVND come from the germline V gene (reference sequence). CDR3 size: 14 residues. Trimming left V 8 bases short and J 0 bases short, with 13 bases between. In DNA form, the CDR3 reads TGTGCCAGTTCACAGGCAAATATGAACACTGAAGCTTTCTTT. This translates into CASSQANMNTEAFF.

This CDR3 is CSVGDGNQPQHF. CDR3 sequence (DNA): TGCAGCGTTGGGGACGGCAATCAGCCCCAGCATTTT. V and J are TRBV29-1 and TRBJ1-5; tentative D call: TRBD1 (5 bases). The V end lost 4 bases, the J end lost 2 bases, and 6 bases lay between the germline ends. Germline V gene lookup returns CDR1 SQVTM and CDR2 ANQGSEA. The CDR3 contains 12 residues.

This clonotype was seen a handful of times. The chain recombines TRBV5-1 with TRBJ2-6; 8 bases are a match to TRBD2. Germline CDR1 reads SGHRS; CDR2 reads YFSETQ. The V segment lost 2 bases and the J segment 0 bases; nucleotides outside the gene matches: 7. The length of the CDR3 is 18 residues. The CDR3 loop reads CASSFEAGGLSGANVLTF. As DNA, the CDR3 is TGCGCCAGCAGCTTCGAGGCGGGAGGTCTCTCTGGGGCCAACGTCCTGACTTTC.

There are a few counts of this clonotype. The rearrangement links TRBV11-1 to TRBJ2-7, with D possibly TRBD1 on 6 matching bases. This CDR3 spans 18 amino acids. V gave up 6 bases and J gave up 0 bases, with 24 bases separating them. In germline, CDR1 is SGHAT, CDR2 FQDESV (reference sequence). CDR3 in amino acids: CASSPGGHRDISSYEQYF. CDR3 DNA sequence: TGTGCCAGCAGTCCTGGGGGACATCGAGACATTTCCTCCTACGAGCAGTACTTC.

The DNA of the CDR3 is TGCAGTGCTGCGGGTCAGAGAGACACCGGGGAGCTGTTTTTT. This translates into CSAAGQRDTGELFF. The rearrangement links TRBV20-1 to TRBJ2-2; TRBD2 is a possible D gene (5 bases). CDR3 length: 14 residues. From germline, CDR1 is DFQATT and CDR2 SNEGSKA (reference sequence). Trimming pared 5 bases from V and 3 bases from J, leaving 13 bases between.

Many counts were recorded for this clonotype. The chain is built from TRBV29-1 and TRBJ2-5; D is possibly TRBD2 (6 bases). Germline V lookup: CDR1 SQVTM, CDR2 ANQGSEA. This CDR3 is 12 amino acids long. The DNA for the CDR3 is TGCAGTGCTCTCCGGGGGATGGAGACCCAGTACTTC. As protein: CSALRGMETQYF.

This chain links TRBV5-1 with TRBJ2-1; D is perhaps TRBD1 (5 bases). Trimming shortened V by 0 bases and J by 5 bases, and 18 bases separated the two germline ends. The length of the CDR3 is 17 residues. The V gene's germline CDR1 is SGHRS and CDR2 YFSETQ. The DNA for the CDR3 is TGCGCCAGCAGCTTGGGGGGCAGTCTTCTTGGGGACAATGAGCAGTTCTTC. Translating gives CASSLGGSLLGDNEQFF.

The chain is built from TRBV20-1 and TRBJ1-5; no reliable D call. This CDR3 region has 8 residues. The germline V gene has CDR1 DFQATT and CDR2 SNEGSKA (reference sequence). The CDR3 is CSDQPQHF. The CDR3 nucleotides are TGCAGCGATCAGCCCCAGCATTTT.

This clonotype was observed a handful of times. The V call is TRBV7-9, the J call TRBJ2-4, with D possibly TRBD1 on 6 matching bases. The CDR3 consists of 14 residues. CDR1 and CDR2 (germline): SEHNR, FQNEAQ (reference sequence). Trimming took 4 bases from V and 6 from J, leaving 13 bases between them. The DNA of the CDR3 is TGTGCCAGCAGCTCTACAGGGAGAGCAAACATTCAGTACTTC. This encodes CASSSTGRANIQYF.

The V and J genes are TRBV4-2 and TRBJ2-7; maybe TRBD1 (6 bases). Germline CDR1 is LGHNA and CDR2 is YNFKEQ. With 4 bases removed from V and 1 base from J, the gap between germline ends came to 14 bases. The CDR3 is 15 amino acids. CDR3: CASSRSTGQSYEQYF. The CDR3 DNA reads as TGTGCCAGCAGCCGTTCGACAGGCCAGTCCTACGAGCAGTACTTC.

The chain couples TRBV2 to TRBJ1-1; 8 bases are a match to TRBD1. The CDR3 extends over 13 amino acids. CDR1 and CDR2 from the germline V gene are SNHLY and FYNNEI. V was pared by 3 bases and J by 4 bases, with 1 base of the junction left unmatched. The CDR3 sequence is CASSDQGATEAFF. CDR3 bases: TGTGCCAGCAGTGACCAGGGGGCCACTGAAGCTTTCTTT.

This clonotype has just a few counts. The J gene is TRBJ1-1, the V gene TRBV4-1; no clear D. CDR1 is MGHRA and CDR2 is YSYEKL in the germline V gene. Trimming took off 1 base at V and 11 bases at J, with 14 bases between the two ends. The CDR3 totals 13 residues. The CDR3 coding sequence is TGCGCCAGCAGCCAAGGCGAGGACCCGCGGGCTTTCTTT. Encoded protein: CASSQGEDPRAFF.

This clonotype turned up a few times. The chain joins TRBV7-9 to TRBJ2-1, with D perhaps being TRBD1 or TRBD2 (5 bases each). CDR1 SEHNR and CDR2 FQNEAQ come from the germline V gene (reference sequence). CDR3 size: 14 residues. Trimming stripped 2 bases from V and 5 bases from J, with 10 bases between. As DNA, the CDR3 is TGTGCCAGCAGCTTATCCCTGGGGGACAATGAGCAGTTCTTC. Its translation is CASSLSLGDNEQFF.

This clonotype was seen more than once but under ten times. The rearrangement links TRBV2 to TRBJ2-1; TRBD2 is a possible D gene (6 bases). The CDR3 totals 16 residues. V was pared by 1 base and J by 0 bases, with 10 bases between. Germline CDR1 and CDR2: SNHLY and FYNNEI. The CDR3 loop is CASSEVGLRSYNEQFF. In DNA form, the CDR3 reads TGTGCCAGCAGTGAAGTGGGACTTCGCTCCTACAATGAGCAGTTCTTC.

This clonotype was seen a handful of times. V and J are TRBV6-7 and TRBJ2-5; D is tentatively TRBD1 or TRBD2 (5 bases each). TRBV6-7 is identified as an open reading frame with a role that is uncertain. V lost 10 bases and J lost 3, with 18 bases in between. The CDR3 runs to 14 residues. The CDR3 is CATTSRGVEETQYF. The DNA of the CDR3 is TGTGCCACAACAAGTCGGGGCGTGGAAGAGACCCAGTACTTC.